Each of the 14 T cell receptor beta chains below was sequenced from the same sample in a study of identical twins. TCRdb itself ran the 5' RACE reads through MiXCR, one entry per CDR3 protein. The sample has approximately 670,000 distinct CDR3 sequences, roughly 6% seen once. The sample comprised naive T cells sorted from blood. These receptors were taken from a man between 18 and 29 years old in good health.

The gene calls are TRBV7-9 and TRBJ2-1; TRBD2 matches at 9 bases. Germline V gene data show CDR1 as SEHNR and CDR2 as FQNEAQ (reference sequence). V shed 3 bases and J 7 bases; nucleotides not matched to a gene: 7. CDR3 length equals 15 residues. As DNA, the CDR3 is TGTGCCAGCAGCTTTTCCGGGACTAGCTTTAATGAGCAGTTCTTC. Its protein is CASSFSGTSFNEQFF.

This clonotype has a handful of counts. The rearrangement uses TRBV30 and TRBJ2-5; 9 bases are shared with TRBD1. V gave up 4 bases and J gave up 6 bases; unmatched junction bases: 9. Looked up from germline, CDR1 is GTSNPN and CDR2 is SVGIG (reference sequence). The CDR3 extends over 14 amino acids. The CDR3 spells CAWTSGTGKKTQYF. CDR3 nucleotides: TGTGCCTGGACCTCCGGGACAGGGAAGAAGACCCAGTACTTC.

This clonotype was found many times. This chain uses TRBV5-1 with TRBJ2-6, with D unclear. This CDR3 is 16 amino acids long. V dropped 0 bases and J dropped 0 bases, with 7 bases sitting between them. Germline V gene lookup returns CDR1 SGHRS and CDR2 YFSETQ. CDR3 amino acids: CASSLDEYSGANVLTF. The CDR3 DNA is TGCGCCAGCAGCTTGGATGAATACTCTGGGGCCAACGTCCTGACTTTC.

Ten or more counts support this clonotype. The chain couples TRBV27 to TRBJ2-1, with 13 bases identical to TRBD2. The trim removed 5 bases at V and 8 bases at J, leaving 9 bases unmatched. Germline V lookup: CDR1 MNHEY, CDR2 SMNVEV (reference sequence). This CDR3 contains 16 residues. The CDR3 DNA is TGTGCCAGCAGTCTGAAACTAGCGGGAGGGCCCGATGAGCAGTTCTTC. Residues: CASSLKLAGGPDEQFF.

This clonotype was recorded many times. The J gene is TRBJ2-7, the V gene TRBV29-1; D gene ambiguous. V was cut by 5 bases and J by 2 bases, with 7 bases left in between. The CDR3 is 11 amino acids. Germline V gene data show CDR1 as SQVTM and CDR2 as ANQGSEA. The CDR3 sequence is CSVRTAYEQYV. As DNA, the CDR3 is TGCAGCGTTAGGACGGCCTACGAGCAGTACGTC.

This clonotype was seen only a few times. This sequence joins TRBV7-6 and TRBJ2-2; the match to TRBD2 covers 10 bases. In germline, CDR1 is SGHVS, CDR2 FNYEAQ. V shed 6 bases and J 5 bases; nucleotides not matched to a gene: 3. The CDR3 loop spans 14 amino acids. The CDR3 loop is CASRSGGGTGELFF. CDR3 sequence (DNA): TGTGCCAGCAGAAGCGGGGGGGGGACCGGGGAGCTGTTTTTT.

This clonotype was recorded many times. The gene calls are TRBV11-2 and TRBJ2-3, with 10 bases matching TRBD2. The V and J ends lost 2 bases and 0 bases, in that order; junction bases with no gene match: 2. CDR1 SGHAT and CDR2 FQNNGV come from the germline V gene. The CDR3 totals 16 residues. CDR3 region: CASSLSGRASTDTQYF. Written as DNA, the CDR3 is TGTGCCAGCAGCTTAAGCGGGAGGGCTAGCACAGATACGCAGTATTTT.

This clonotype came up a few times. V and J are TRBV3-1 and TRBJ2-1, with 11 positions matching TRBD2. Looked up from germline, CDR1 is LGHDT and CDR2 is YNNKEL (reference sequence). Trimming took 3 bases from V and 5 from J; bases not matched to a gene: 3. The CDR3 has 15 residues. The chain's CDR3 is CASSQTSGVHNEQFF. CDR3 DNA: TGTGCCAGCAGCCAGACTAGCGGGGTACACAATGAGCAGTTCTTC.

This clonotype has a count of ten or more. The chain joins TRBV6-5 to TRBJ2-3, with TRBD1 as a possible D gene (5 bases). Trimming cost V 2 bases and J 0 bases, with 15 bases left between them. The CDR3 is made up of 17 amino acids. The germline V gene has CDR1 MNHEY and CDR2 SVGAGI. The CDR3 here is CASSYDLPGMSTDTQYF. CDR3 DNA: TGTGCCAGCAGTTACGATCTTCCAGGGATGAGCACAGATACGCAGTATTTT.

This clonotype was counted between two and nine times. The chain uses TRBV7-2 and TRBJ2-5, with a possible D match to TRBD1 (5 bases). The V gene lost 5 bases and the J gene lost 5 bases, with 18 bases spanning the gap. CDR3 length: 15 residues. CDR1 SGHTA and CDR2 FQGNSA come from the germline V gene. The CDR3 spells CASSLPRDPGETQYF. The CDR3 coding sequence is TGTGCCAGCAGCCTCCCCAGGGATCCCGGGGAGACCCAGTACTTC.

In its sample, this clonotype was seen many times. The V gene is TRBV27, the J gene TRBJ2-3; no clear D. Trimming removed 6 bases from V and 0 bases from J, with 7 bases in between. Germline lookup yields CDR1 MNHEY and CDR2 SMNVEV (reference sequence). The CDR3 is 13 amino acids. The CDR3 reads CASSHQSTDTQYF. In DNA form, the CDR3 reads TGTGCCAGCAGCCATCAGAGCACAGATACGCAGTATTTT.

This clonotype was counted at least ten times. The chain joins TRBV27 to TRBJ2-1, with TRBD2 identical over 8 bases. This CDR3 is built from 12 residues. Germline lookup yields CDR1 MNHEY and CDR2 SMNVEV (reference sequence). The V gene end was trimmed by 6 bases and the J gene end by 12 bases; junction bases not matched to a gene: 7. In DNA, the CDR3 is TGTGCCAGCAGGGGCCTAGCGGGTTGGCAGTTCTTC. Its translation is CASRGLAGWQFF.

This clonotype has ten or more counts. CDR3 loop: CSARDSGDSPLHF. DNA for the CDR3: TGCAGTGCTAGAGACTCGGGGGATTCACCCCTCCACTTT. The V call is TRBV20-1, the J call TRBJ1-6; possibly TRBD1 for D (5 bases). The V end was cut by 0 bases, the J end by 8 bases, with 8 bases between. The CDR3 sequence is 13 residues long. Germline CDR1 is DFQATT and CDR2 is SNEGSKA (reference sequence).

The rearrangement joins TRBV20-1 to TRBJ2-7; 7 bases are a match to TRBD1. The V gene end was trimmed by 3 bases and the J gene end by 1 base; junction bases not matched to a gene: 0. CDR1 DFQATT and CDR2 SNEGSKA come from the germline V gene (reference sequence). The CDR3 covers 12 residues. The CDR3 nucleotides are TGCAGTGCTAGGGACAGGTCCTACGAGCAGTACTTC. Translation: CSARDRSYEQYF.